This T cell receptor (beta chain) derives from a study of T cell repertoires in cytomegalovirus infection. Study-wide background: An indication of both CMV infection and matching HLA type came from public TCR beta signatures.

TCRdb analysed the reads with MiXCR anew, one entry per CDR3 protein. The sample consists of nearly 550,000 distinct CDR3 sequences, 15% to 20% of them appearing once. V shed 3 bases and J shed 4 bases, with 13 bases lying between them. Germline CDR1 is DFQATT and CDR2 is SNEGSKA (reference sequence). The CDR3 contains 14 residues. The material sequenced was CD8+ T cells from PBMCs. J is TRBJ2-1 and V is TRBV20-1, with D tentatively TRBD1 (5 bases). The sequence was obtained from a human donor in good health (CMV status not recorded). Some clones in this sample may be carry-over from other donors' samples. The CDR3 nucleotides are TGCAGTGCTAGCCCCATAGGGGATTACAATGAGCAGTTCTTC. The encoded protein is CSASPIGDYNEQFF.